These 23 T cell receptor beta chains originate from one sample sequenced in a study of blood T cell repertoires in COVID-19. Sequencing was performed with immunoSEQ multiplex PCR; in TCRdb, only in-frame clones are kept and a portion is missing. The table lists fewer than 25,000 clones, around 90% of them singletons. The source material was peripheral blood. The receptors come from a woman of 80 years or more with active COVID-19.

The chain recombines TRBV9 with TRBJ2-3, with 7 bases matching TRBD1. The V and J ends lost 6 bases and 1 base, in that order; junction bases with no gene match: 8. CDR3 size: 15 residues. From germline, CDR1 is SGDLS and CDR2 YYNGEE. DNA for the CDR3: TGTGCCAGCAACCAAGGGGGCGCGGGCACAGATACGCAGTATTTT. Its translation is CASNQGGAGTDTQYF.

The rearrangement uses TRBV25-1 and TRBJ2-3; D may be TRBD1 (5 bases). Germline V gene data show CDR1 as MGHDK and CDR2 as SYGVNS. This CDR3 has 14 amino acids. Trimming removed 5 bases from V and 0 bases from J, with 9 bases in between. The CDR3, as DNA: TGTGCCAGCAGTTGGGCAGGGAGCACAGATACGCAGTATTTT. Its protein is CASSWAGSTDTQYF. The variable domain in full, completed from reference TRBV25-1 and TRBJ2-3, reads EADIYQTPRYLVIGTGKKITLECSQTMGHDKMYWYQQDPGMELHLIHYSYGVNSTEKGDLSSESTVSRIRTEHFPLTLESARPSHTSQYLCASSWAGSTDTQYFGPGTRLTVL.

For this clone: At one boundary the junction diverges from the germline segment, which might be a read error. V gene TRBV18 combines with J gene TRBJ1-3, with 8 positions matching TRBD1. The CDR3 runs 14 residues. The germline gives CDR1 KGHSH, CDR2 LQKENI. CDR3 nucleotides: TGTGCCAGCTCGCAGACAGGGGCTGGATACACCATATATTTT. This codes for CASSQTGAGYTIYF.

The CDR3 DNA is TGTGCCAGCAGTTACAGGGGGGAGGGCACTGAAGCTTTCTTT. Translating it yields CASSYRGEGTEAFF. The V call is TRBV6-5, the J call TRBJ1-1; a possible D gene is TRBD1 (6 bases). The CDR3 has 14 residues. Trimming took off 2 bases at V and 4 bases at J, with 11 bases between the two ends. Germline V CDR1 and CDR2: MNHEY, SVGAGI.

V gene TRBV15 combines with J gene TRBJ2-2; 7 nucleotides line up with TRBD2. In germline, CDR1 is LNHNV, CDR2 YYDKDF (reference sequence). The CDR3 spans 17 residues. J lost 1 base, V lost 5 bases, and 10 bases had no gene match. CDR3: CATSSGGGPKNTGELFF. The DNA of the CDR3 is TGTGCCACCAGCTCCGGCGGGGGACCCAAGAACACCGGGGAGCTGTTTTTT.

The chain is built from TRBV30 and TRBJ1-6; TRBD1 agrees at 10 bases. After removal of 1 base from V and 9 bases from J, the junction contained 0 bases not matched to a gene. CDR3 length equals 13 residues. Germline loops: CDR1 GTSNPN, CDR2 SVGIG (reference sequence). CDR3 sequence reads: CAWSGTGGSPLHF. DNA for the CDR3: TGTGCCTGGAGTGGGACAGGGGGTTCACCCCTCCACTTT.

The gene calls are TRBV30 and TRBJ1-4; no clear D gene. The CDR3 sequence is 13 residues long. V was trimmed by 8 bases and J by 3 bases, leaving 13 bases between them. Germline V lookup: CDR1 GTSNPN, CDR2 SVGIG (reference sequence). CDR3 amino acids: CAVSAVSNEKLFF. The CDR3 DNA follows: TGTGCCGTATCAGCGGTGTCTAATGAAAAACTGTTTTTT.

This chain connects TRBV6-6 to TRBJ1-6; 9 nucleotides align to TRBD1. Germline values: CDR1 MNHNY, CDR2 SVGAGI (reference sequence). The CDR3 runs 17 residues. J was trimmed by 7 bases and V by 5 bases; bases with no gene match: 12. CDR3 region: CASSREKGDRVNSPLHF. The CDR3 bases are TGTGCCAGCAGTCGGGAGAAGGGGGACAGGGTAAATTCACCCCTCCACTTT.

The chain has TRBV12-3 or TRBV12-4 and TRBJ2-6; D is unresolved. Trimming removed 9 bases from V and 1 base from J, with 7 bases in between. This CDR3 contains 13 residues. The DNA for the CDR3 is TGTGCCAGTTCGTCGTCTGGGGCCAACGTCCTGACTTTC. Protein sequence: CASSSSGANVLTF.

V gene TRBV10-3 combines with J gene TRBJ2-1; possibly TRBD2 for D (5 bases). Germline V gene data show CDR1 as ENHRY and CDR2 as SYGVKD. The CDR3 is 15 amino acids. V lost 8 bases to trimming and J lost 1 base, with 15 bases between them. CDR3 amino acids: CAIGRAVASYNEQFF. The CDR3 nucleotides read TGTGCCATCGGGCGGGCGGTGGCATCCTACAATGAGCAGTTCTTC.

In DNA form, the CDR3 reads TGTGCCAGTAGTCTGACTAGCGGGAGATCAGATACGCAGTATTTT. Translated, it gives CASSLTSGRSDTQYF. The chain carries TRBV19 and TRBJ2-3; 12 positions match TRBD2. Unmatched junction bases numbered 4, after V lost 5 bases and J lost 4 bases. CDR1 is LNHDA, CDR2 SQIVND, per germline (reference sequence). The CDR3 sequence is 15 residues long.

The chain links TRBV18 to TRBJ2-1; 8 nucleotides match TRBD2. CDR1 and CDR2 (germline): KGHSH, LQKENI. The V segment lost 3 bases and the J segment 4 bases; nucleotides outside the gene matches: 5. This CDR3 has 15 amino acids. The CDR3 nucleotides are TGTGCCAGCTCACCTAGGACTAGCCTTTACAATGAGCAGTTCTTC. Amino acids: CASSPRTSLYNEQFF. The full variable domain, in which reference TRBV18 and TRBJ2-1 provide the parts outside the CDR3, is NAGVMQNPRHLVRRRGQEARLRCSPMKGHSHVYWYRQLPEEGLKFMVYLQKENIIDESGMPKERFSAEFPKEGPSILRIQQVVRGDSAAYFCASSPRTSLYNEQFFGPGTRLTVL.

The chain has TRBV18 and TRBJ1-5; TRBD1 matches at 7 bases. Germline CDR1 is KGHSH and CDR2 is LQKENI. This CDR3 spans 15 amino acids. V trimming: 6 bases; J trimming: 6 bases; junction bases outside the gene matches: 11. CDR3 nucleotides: TGTGCCAGCTCTGCGGTAGGGACAGCGAGTCAGCCCCAGCATTTT. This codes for CASSAVGTASQPQHF.

The DNA for the CDR3 is TGTGCCAGCACCAACCAGGGAGGTCCCAGGGAGCTGTTTTTT. Protein sequence: CASTNQGGPRELFF. The genes are TRBV28 and TRBJ2-2; D perhaps matches TRBD2 (6 bases). Trimming pared 7 bases from V and 9 bases from J, leaving 18 bases between. Germline V gives CDR1 MDHEN, CDR2 SYDVKM. This CDR3 has 14 residues.

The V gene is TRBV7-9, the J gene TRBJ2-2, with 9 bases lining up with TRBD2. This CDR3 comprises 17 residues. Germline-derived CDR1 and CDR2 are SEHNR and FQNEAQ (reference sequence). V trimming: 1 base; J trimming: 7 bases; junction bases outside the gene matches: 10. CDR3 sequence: CASSLDRLAGSDGELFF. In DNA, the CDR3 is TGTGCCAGCAGCTTAGACCGTCTAGCGGGGTCGGACGGGGAGCTGTTTTTT.

The CDR3 here is CASSLESGGISYNEQFF. CDR3 nucleotides: TGTGCCAGCAGCTTAGAAAGCGGGGGGATTTCCTACAATGAGCAGTTCTTC. This rearrangement joins TRBV7-2 to TRBJ2-1, with TRBD2 matching over 9 bases. This CDR3 region has 17 residues. The germline V gene has CDR1 SGHTA and CDR2 FQGNSA. Trimming took 1 base from V and 1 from J; bases not matched to a gene: 5.

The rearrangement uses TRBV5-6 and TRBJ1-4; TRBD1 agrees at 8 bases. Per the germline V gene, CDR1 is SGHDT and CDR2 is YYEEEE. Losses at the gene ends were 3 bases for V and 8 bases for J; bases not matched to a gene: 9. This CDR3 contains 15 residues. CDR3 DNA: TGTGCCAGCAGCTGGGCGTCCCGGGACAGGGAAAAACTGTTTTTT. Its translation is CASSWASRDREKLFF.

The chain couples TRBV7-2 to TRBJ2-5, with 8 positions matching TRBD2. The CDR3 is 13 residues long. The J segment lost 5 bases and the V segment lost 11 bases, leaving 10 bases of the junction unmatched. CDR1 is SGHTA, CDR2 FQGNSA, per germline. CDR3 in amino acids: CAVRGGAWETQYF. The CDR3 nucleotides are TGTGCCGTCCGGGGGGGCGCTTGGGAGACCCAGTACTTC.

As DNA, the CDR3 is TGCGCCAGCAGCGCATCGGGCGGCGGGGGCACAGATACGCAGTATTTT. Amino acids: CASSASGGGGTDTQYF. This sequence joins TRBV5-1 and TRBJ2-3; D is possibly TRBD2 (6 bases). Trimming cost V 4 bases and J 1 base, with 16 bases left between them. Germline V gene lookup returns CDR1 SGHRS and CDR2 YFSETQ. There are 16 residues in the CDR3.

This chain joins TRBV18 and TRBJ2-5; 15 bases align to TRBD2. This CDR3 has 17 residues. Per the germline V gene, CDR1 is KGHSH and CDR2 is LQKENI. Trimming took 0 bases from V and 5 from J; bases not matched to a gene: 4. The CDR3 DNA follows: TGTGCCAGCTCACCACCGGGACTAGCGGGGGGAGTGGAGACCCAGTACTTC. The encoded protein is CASSPPGLAGGVETQYF.

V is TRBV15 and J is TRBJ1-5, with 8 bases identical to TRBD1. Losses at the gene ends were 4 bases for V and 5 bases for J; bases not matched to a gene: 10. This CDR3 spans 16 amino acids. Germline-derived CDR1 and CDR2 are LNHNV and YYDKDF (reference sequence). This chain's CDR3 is CATSTPTTGAYQPQHF. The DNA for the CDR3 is TGTGCCACCAGCACCCCGACGACAGGGGCTTATCAGCCCCAGCATTTT. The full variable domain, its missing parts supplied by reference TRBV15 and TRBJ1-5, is DAMVIQNPRYQVTQFGKPVTLSCSQTLNHNVMYWYQQKSSQAPKLLFHYYDKDFNNEADTPDNFQSRRPNTSFCFLDIRSPGLGDTAMYLCATSTPTTGAYQPQHFGDGTRLSIL.

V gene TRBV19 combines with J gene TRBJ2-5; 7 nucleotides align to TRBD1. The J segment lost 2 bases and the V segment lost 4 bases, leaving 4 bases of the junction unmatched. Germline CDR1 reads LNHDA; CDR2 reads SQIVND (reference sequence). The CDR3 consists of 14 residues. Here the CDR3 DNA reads TGTGCCAGTAGTAGCTTCAGGGGGCAAGAGACCCAGTACTTC. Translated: CASSSFRGQETQYF.

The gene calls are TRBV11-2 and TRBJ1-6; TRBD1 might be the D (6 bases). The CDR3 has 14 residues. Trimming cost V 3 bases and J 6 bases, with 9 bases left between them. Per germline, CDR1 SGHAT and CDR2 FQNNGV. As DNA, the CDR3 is TGTGCCAGCAGCTTGGGGGCGGTTAATTCACCCCTCCACTTT. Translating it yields CASSLGAVNSPLHF. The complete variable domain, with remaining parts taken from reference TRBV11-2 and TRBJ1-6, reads EAGVAQSPRYKIIEKRQSVAFWCNPISGHATLYWYQQILGQGPKLLIQFQNNGVVDDSQLPKDRFSAERLKGVDSTLKIQPAKLEDSAVYLCASSLGAVNSPLHFGNGTRLTVT.